These 8 T cell receptor beta chains share one sample of origin, sequenced in a study of CD8 T cells in ankylosing spondylitis. TCRdb independently ran MiXCR on the 5' RACE reads; one entry per CDR3 protein. The repertoire holds 250,000 to 400,000 distinct CDR3 sequences, with roughly 12% as singletons. Material: blood, either unsorted or a sorted T cell fraction (not recorded which). The receptor set was obtained from a female donor with ankylosing spondylitis or in good health (not recorded which).

Many counts were recorded for this clonotype. The chain carries TRBV20-1 and TRBJ1-4, with 7 bases identical to TRBD1. The CDR3 totals 13 residues. V was clipped by 3 bases and J by 2 bases; unmatched bases: 0. The V gene's germline CDR1 is DFQATT and CDR2 SNEGSKA (reference sequence). The CDR3 is CSARGQTNEKLFF. The CDR3 nucleotides are TGCAGTGCTAGGGGACAGACTAATGAAAAACTGTTTTTT.

The table lists this clonotype with many counts. The chain employs TRBV7-2 and TRBJ2-5; D unresolved. CDR3 length: 13 residues. V was cut by 1 base and J by 6 bases, with 9 bases left in between. Looked up from germline, CDR1 is SGHTA and CDR2 is FQGNSA. The CDR3 here is CASSLGAEQTQYF. CDR3 in DNA: TGTGCCAGCAGCTTAGGGGCAGAACAGACCCAGTACTTC.

In this sample, this clonotype turned up a few times. The V call is TRBV27, the J call TRBJ1-1, with a possible D match to TRBD1 (6 bases). Germline values: CDR1 MNHEY, CDR2 SMNVEV (reference sequence). The CDR3 has 15 amino acids. V lost 5 bases and J 6 bases, leaving 19 bases between the germline ends. This CDR3 reads CASSPHGGGLSEAFF. The CDR3 DNA follows: TGTGCCAGCAGTCCCCATGGGGGGGGCCTCTCTGAAGCTTTCTTT.

This clonotype was detected ten times or more. J is TRBJ1-6 and V is TRBV25-1, with a possible D match to TRBD1 (5 bases). The ends were cut back, 5 bases at V and 7 bases at J, with 15 bases in the middle. The CDR3 has 15 residues. Per the germline V gene, CDR1 is MGHDK and CDR2 is SYGVNS. CDR3 region: CASSPGAGSNSPLHF. CDR3 nucleotides: TGTGCCAGCAGTCCCGGGGCGGGTTCGAATTCACCCCTCCACTTT.

This clonotype was picked up many times. CDR3 residues: CSVAGTGEYNEQFF. Written as DNA, the CDR3 is TGCAGCGTAGCCGGGACAGGGGAATACAATGAGCAGTTCTTC. The rearrangement uses TRBV29-1 and TRBJ2-1, with 10 bases aligning to TRBD1. The CDR3 sequence is 14 residues long. Germline V gene data show CDR1 as SQVTM and CDR2 as ANQGSEA. Trimming at V came to 6 bases and at J to 4 bases, leaving 6 bases not matched to a gene.

The table lists this clonotype with a few counts. The rearrangement uses TRBV4-3 and TRBJ1-3; D remains ambiguous. Germline V gene lookup returns CDR1 LGHNA and CDR2 YSLEER. The CDR3 totals 16 residues. V was pared by 0 bases and J by 4 bases, with 13 bases between. The CDR3 DNA follows: TGCGCCAGCAGCCAAGATCGGGCAGGACCGGGAAACACCATATATTTT. The encoded protein is CASSQDRAGPGNTIYF.

This clonotype was detected many times. V gene TRBV16 combines with J gene TRBJ2-1; the D is unclear. V was cut by 3 bases and J by 1 base, with 13 bases left in between. The germline gives CDR1 KGHSY, CDR2 FQNENV. The CDR3 runs 16 residues. Written as DNA, the CDR3 is TGTGCCAGCAGCCAGACGAGGATTTTATCCTACAATGAGCAGTTCTTC. Amino acids: CASSQTRILSYNEQFF.

This clonotype has only a few counts. The chain is built from TRBV14 and TRBJ2-1, with a tentative D call TRBD2 (5 bases). The germline V and J ends were trimmed by 0 bases and 6 bases, with 18 bases remaining between them. This CDR3 has 17 amino acids. CDR1 SGHDN and CDR2 FVKESK come from the germline V gene. CDR3 sequence: CASSQDRWTRRTNEQFF. CDR3 nucleotides: TGTGCCAGCAGCCAAGATCGTTGGACGCGGAGGACCAATGAGCAGTTCTTC.